The clone carrying this T cell receptor (beta chain) has just a few counts. Its specificity is unknown. The sample contains more than one DNA sequence encoding this CDR3. This sample is part of a study of cytomegalovirus exposure and HLA in healthy donors. Study-level findings and limits: Accurate predictions that matched the HLA-A and HLA-B alleles of most subjects were reportedly made from TCR beta sequences.

Germline loops: CDR1 MDHEN, CDR2 SYDVKM. The CDR3 has 14 amino acids. Germline trimming cut 5 bases from V and 4 bases from J; bases unmatched to any gene: 8. PCR primers comprised 60 Vbeta and 13 Jbeta primers. Using immunoSEQ multiplex PCR, the repertoire was profiled, and TCRdb retains in-frame clones only, with some absent. Of about 160,000 clones in the sample, roughly 80% were seen once. The V and J genes are TRBV28 and TRBJ2-7; TRBD1 aligns across 7 bases. The source of this sequence is a male donor in good health and CMV-seropositive. The sequencing sample was made of PBMCs. The CDR3 protein is CASSPDRDVYEQYF. CDR3 nucleotides: TGTGCCAGCAGTCCCGACAGGGACGTATACGAGCAGTACTTC.